The count of the clone carrying this TCR beta chain is one. This sample was included in a study of blood T cell repertoires in COVID-19. Study details: PBMCs, B-cell-depleted T cells, or T cells provided the cDNA or gDNA that made up the material.

Per the study methods: The assay estimated nucleated cells by amplifying reference gene primers. TCRdb's table, derived via immunoSEQ multiplex PCR, lists solely in-frame clones and lacks some. V and J calls and clone size are copied from that table; D and trimming were computed from the DNA. This table holds 140,000 or so clones, 80% to 85% found once. Germline trimming cut 7 bases from V and 6 bases from J; bases unmatched to any gene: 6. The germline V gene has CDR1 MNHEY and CDR2 SVGAGI. This CDR3 has 13 amino acids. This sequence joins TRBV6-5 and TRBJ2-3, with 8 bases aligning to TRBD2. The sample taken for sequencing was peripheral blood. This TCR was recovered from a young man with COVID-19, enrolled during active disease. CDR3 in amino acids: CASNTGGVDTQYF. In nucleotides, the CDR3 is TGTGCCAGCAACACGGGAGGGGTGGATACGCAGTATTTT.